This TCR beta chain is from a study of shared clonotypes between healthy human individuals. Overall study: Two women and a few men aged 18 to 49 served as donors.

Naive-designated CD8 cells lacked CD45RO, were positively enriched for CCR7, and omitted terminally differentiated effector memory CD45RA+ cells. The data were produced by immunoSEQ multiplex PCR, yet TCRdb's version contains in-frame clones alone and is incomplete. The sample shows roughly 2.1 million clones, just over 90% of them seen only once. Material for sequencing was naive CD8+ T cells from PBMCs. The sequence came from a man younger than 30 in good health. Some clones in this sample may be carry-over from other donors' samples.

Here the CDR3 DNA reads TGTGCCAGCAGTTACTTGGGGCTAGAAAAACTGTTTTTT. Residues: CASSYLGLEKLFF. The chain joins TRBV6-5 to TRBJ1-4; D is perhaps TRBD1 (5 bases). V dropped 1 base and J dropped 8 bases, with 8 bases sitting between them. CDR1 is MNHEY and CDR2 is SVGAGI in the germline V gene. The CDR3 contains 13 residues.